One sample yielded the 32 T cell receptor beta chains listed below, sequenced in a study of blood T cell repertoires in COVID-19. The repertoire was sequenced with immunoSEQ multiplex PCR; TCRdb's copy has only in-frame clones and lacks some. Of about 91,000 clones in the sample, about 75% were seen once. Sequences were obtained from peripheral blood. The receptors come from a woman of 80 years or more with acute or convalescent COVID-19.

The chain combines TRBV7-9 with TRBJ1-5; possible D gene TRBD1, 5 bases. This CDR3 comprises 17 residues. Trimming removed 1 base at V and 4 bases at J, with 17 bases between. Germline-derived CDR1 and CDR2 are SEHNR and FQNEAQ (reference sequence). DNA of the CDR3: TGTGCCAGCAGCTTAGGCGGGGACTCCTTGTCAAATCAGCCCCAGCATTTT. It translates to CASSLGGDSLSNQPQHF.

This clone showed up just a few times. The genes are TRBV12-5 and TRBJ1-2; tentatively, D is TRBD1 (6 bases). The V gene's germline CDR1 is LGHNT and CDR2 FRNRAP. The CDR3 runs 13 residues. Trimming left V 7 bases short and J 4 bases short, with 13 bases between. CDR3 loop: CASARDNLYGYTF. CDR3 bases: TGTGCTAGTGCCCGGGACAACCTCTATGGCTACACCTTC.

This clone has just one count. This chain uses TRBV2 with TRBJ1-2, with a tentative D call TRBD1 (5 bases). Per the germline V gene, CDR1 is SNHLY and CDR2 is FYNNEI. The CDR3 spans 15 residues. V lost 4 bases, J lost 4 bases, and 16 bases lay in between. CDR3 nucleotide sequence: TGTGCCAGCAGTGGAAAGAAGGGGCAAGGCTATGGCTACACCTTC. It encodes CASSGKKGQGYGYTF. The full variable domain, its missing parts supplied by reference TRBV2 and TRBJ1-2, is EPEVTQTPSHQVTQMGQEVILRCVPISNHLYFYWYRQILGQKVEFLVSFYNNEISEKSEIFDDQFSVERPDGSNFTLKIRSTKLEDSAMYFCASSGKKGQGYGYTFGSGTRLTVV.

The V and J genes are TRBV18 and TRBJ1-1; D is uncertain. There are 13 residues in the CDR3. Per germline, CDR1 KGHSH and CDR2 LQKENI. V lost 5 bases, J lost 0 bases, and 7 bases lay in between. CDR3 coding DNA: TGTGCCAGCTCAGGCGGTATGAACACTGAAGCTTTCTTT. Its translation is CASSGGMNTEAFF.

This clone has a handful of counts. V gene TRBV20-1 combines with J gene TRBJ2-3; possibly TRBD2 for D (6 bases). Germline V gives CDR1 DFQATT, CDR2 SNEGSKA (reference sequence). The CDR3 spans 11 residues. The CDR3 reads CSPGVSDTQYF. For the CDR3, the DNA is TGCTCACCGGGGGTTTCAGATACGCAGTATTTT.

The rearrangement joins TRBV2 to TRBJ1-2, with 8 bases aligning to TRBD1. V shed 5 bases, J shed 9 bases, and the junction held 11 bases outside the gene matches. Germline CDR1 and CDR2: SNHLY and FYNNEI. This CDR3 is 14 amino acids long. The CDR3 spells CASSPTGQVVSYTF. In DNA form, the CDR3 reads TGTGCCAGCAGTCCCACGGGACAGGTTGTGAGCTACACCTTC.

V is TRBV9 and J is TRBJ1-2; TRBD1 is a possible D gene (5 bases). Germline CDR1 and CDR2: SGDLS and YYNGEE. With 4 bases removed from V and 0 bases from J, the gap between germline ends came to 22 bases. The length of the CDR3 is 18 residues. CDR3: CASSPSGLGGSTNYGYTF. CDR3 DNA sequence: TGTGCCAGCAGCCCCTCAGGTCTGGGGGGGAGTACTAACTATGGCTACACCTTC.

The chain carries TRBV7-9 and TRBJ2-7; a possible D gene is TRBD1 (6 bases). The CDR3 is 13 residues long. Trimming removed 3 bases from V and 0 bases from J, with 6 bases in between. Germline CDR1 SEHNR, CDR2 FQNEAQ (reference sequence). Written as DNA, the CDR3 is TGTGCCAGCAGCTTGGACAGCTCCTACGAGCAGTACTTC. Its protein is CASSLDSSYEQYF. The complete variable domain, with remaining parts taken from reference TRBV7-9 and TRBJ2-7, reads DTGVSQNPRHKITKRGQNVTFRCDPISEHNRLYWYRQTLGQGPEFLTYFQNEAQLEKSRLLSDRFSAERPKGSFSTLEIQRTEQGDSAMYLCASSLDSSYEQYFGPGTRLTVT.

V and J are TRBV7-9 and TRBJ1-2; TRBD1 might be the D (6 bases). The V end lost 5 bases, the J end lost 4 bases, and 23 bases lay between the germline ends. Germline V gene sequence: CDR1 SEHNR, CDR2 FQNEAQ (reference sequence). This CDR3 has 17 amino acids. CDR3 DNA: TGTGCCAGCAGCCCAGGGGTTGACCACAGGGATGGCTATGGCTACACCTTC. Encoded protein: CASSPGVDHRDGYGYTF.

The genes are TRBV29-1 and TRBJ1-1; 7 bases are shared with TRBD1. This CDR3 has 14 amino acids. V was clipped by 6 bases and J by 1 base; unmatched bases: 8. Germline CDR1 reads SQVTM; CDR2 reads ANQGSEA. The CDR3 DNA reads as TGCAGCGTCGGGAAGACAGGGACGAACACTGAAGCTTTCTTT. Encoded protein: CSVGKTGTNTEAFF. The full variable domain, with the rest looked up from reference TRBV29-1 and TRBJ1-1, is SAVISQKPSRDICQRGTSLTIQCQVDSQVTMMFWYRQQPGQSLTLIATANQGSEATYESGFVIDKFPISRPNLTFSTLTVSNMSPEDSSIYLCSVGKTGTNTEAFFGQGTRLTVV.

This clone was counted ten times or more. The chain uses TRBV19 and TRBJ1-1; TRBD1 might be the D (6 bases). Germline CDR1 and CDR2: LNHDA and SQIVND (reference sequence). The CDR3 runs 15 residues. Trimming stripped 5 bases from V and 5 bases from J, with 18 bases between. The CDR3 sequence: CASSSSSQGQTEAFF. Written as DNA, the CDR3 is TGTGCCAGTAGTTCGTCATCGCAGGGACAAACTGAAGCTTTCTTT.

A single count supports this clone. The chain uses TRBV19 and TRBJ2-5; D perhaps matches TRBD2 (5 bases). CDR1 is LNHDA, CDR2 SQIVND, per germline (reference sequence). Trimming stripped 9 bases from V and 5 bases from J, with 13 bases between. This CDR3 has 12 amino acids. CDR3 sequence (DNA): TGTGCCAGCCGAGGGCGAGCGGAGACCCAGTACTTC. Translating gives CASRGRAETQYF.

A few counts support this clone. V gene TRBV12-3 or TRBV12-4 combines with J gene TRBJ2-3; TRBD2 matches at 9 bases. Trimming took 10 bases from V and 14 from J; bases not matched to a gene: 10. The CDR3 consists of 11 residues. The CDR3 coding sequence is TGTGCCACATTAGTGGGGACTAGCTTGTATTTT. Amino acid sequence: CATLVGTSLYF.

The V call is TRBV9, the J call TRBJ2-7; the D gene is possibly TRBD1 (6 bases). The CDR3 extends over 14 amino acids. V lost 4 bases to trimming and J lost 4 bases, with 15 bases between them. Germline V gene lookup returns CDR1 SGDLS and CDR2 YYNGEE. The CDR3 coding sequence is TGTGCCAGCAGCCCAGGGGACCTGGTATACGAGCAGTACTTC. It yields the protein CASSPGDLVYEQYF.

The rearrangement links TRBV21-1 to TRBJ1-3; the listed D gene, TRBD1, was not tested against the DNA. TRBV21-1 is classified as a pseudogene. The CDR3 totals 18 residues. The CDR3 sequence is CASSKRPRLNSSGNTIYF. The CDR3 DNA reads as TGTGCCAGCAGCAAACGTCCCAGATTAAACAGCTCTGGAAACACCATATATTTT.

This chain's CDR3 is CASRKGQLNTEAFF. CDR3 nucleotide sequence: TGTGCCAGCAGAAAGGGACAGTTGAACACTGAAGCTTTCTTT. The chain uses TRBV28 and TRBJ1-1, with 7 positions matching TRBD1. The junction had 4 bases not matched to a gene; V was cut back by 6 bases and J by 0 bases. CDR3 size: 14 residues. Germline V CDR1 and CDR2: MDHEN, SYDVKM.

The CDR3 coding sequence is TGTGCCAGCACAGCGGAGGGGTCCGGGGAGCTGTTTTTT. Translation gives CASTAEGSGELFF. The gene calls are TRBV7-3 and TRBJ2-2; D perhaps matches TRBD2 (6 bases). This CDR3 contains 13 residues. Germline CDR1 and CDR2: SGHTA and FQGTGA. Deletions cut 7 bases from V and 6 bases from J, with 12 bases between.

The V gene is TRBV18, the J gene TRBJ1-1; 10 nucleotides match TRBD1. J gave up 6 bases and V 1 base, and 5 bases lay outside the gene matches. CDR3 size: 15 residues. Germline V gene lookup returns CDR1 KGHSH and CDR2 LQKENI. For the CDR3, the DNA is TGTGCCAGCTCACCACGCGCGGACAGGGGGTCTGAAGCTTTCTTT. Protein: CASSPRADRGSEAFF.

This clone was recorded a few times. The J gene is TRBJ1-4, the V gene TRBV21-1. TRBV21-1 counts as a pseudogene. This CDR3 spans 15 amino acids. The CDR3 loop is CASSKGRRRREKLFF. CDR3 nucleotide sequence: TGTGCCAGCAGCAAAGGTCGGAGAAGAAGGGAAAAACTGTTTTTT.

The chain has TRBV9 and TRBJ1-1, with D unresolved. Germline V gene data show CDR1 as SGDLS and CDR2 as YYNGEE. The CDR3 runs to 16 residues. The V end lost 0 bases, the J end lost 0 bases, and 12 bases lay between the germline ends. The CDR3 sequence: CASSVGLAPMNTEAFF. In nucleotides, the CDR3 is TGTGCCAGCAGCGTAGGCCTGGCTCCCATGAACACTGAAGCTTTCTTT.

This clone was seen more than once but under ten times. The J gene is TRBJ1-2, the V gene TRBV4-3; no clear D gene. The CDR3 loop spans 15 amino acids. Germline values: CDR1 LGHNA, CDR2 YSLEER. Trimming took 1 base from V and 4 from J, leaving 13 bases between them. CDR3 amino acids: CASSQVYDGSYGYTF. DNA for the CDR3: TGCGCCAGCAGCCAAGTGTACGATGGGAGCTATGGCTACACCTTC.

V usage is TRBV2 and J usage is TRBJ1-4; D gene ambiguous. The CDR3 runs to 13 residues. Deletions cut 6 bases from V and 8 bases from J, with 13 bases between. Germline values: CDR1 SNHLY, CDR2 FYNNEI. Here the CDR3 reads CASREGIVEKLFF. CDR3 DNA: TGTGCCAGCAGGGAGGGTATAGTCGAAAAACTGTTTTTT.

The chain combines TRBV6-2 or TRBV6-3 with TRBJ2-7; D remains ambiguous. Germline loops: CDR1 MNHEY, CDR2 SVGEGT. This CDR3 is built from 11 residues. V lost 5 bases, J lost 7 bases, and 9 bases lay in between. In nucleotides, the CDR3 is TGTGCCAGCAGTCCCGCGTGGGAGCAGTACTTC. This translates into CASSPAWEQYF.

This clone has just a few counts. The chain couples TRBV6-1 to TRBJ1-2; 8 nucleotides agree with TRBD1. Germline CDR1 MNHNS, CDR2 SASEGT. Germline trimming cut 4 bases from V and 2 bases from J; bases unmatched to any gene: 9. CDR3 length: 16 residues. Written as DNA, the CDR3 is TGTGCCAGCAGTGGTCCGACAGGGGTCACCAACTATGGCTACACCTTC. Translating it yields CASSGPTGVTNYGYTF.

There are a few counts of this clone. The V gene is TRBV5-6, the J gene TRBJ1-1; D gene uncertain. V lost 2 bases and J 0 bases, leaving 17 bases between the germline ends. This CDR3 has 17 amino acids. Looked up from germline, CDR1 is SGHDT and CDR2 is YYEEEE. The CDR3 nucleotides are TGTGCCAGCAGCTTCGACACACGTTTTACATTGAACACTGAAGCTTTCTTT. It translates to CASSFDTRFTLNTEAFF.

This clone was seen just once. The chain combines TRBV18 with TRBJ1-1; 9 bases are shared with TRBD1. Trimming removed 2 bases from V and 1 base from J; junction bases left unmatched: 2. Germline V CDR1 and CDR2: KGHSH, LQKENI. This CDR3 spans 15 amino acids. CDR3 nucleotides: TGTGCCAGCTCACCAGGGGGACAGGGGAACACTGAAGCTTTCTTT. This encodes CASSPGGQGNTEAFF.

This clone showed up just a few times. The rearrangement joins TRBV7-2 to TRBJ1-2, with D possibly being TRBD1 (5 bases). The germline V gene encodes CDR1 SGHTA and CDR2 FQGNSA. The CDR3 loop spans 14 amino acids. With 5 bases removed from V and 6 bases from J, the gap between germline ends came to 16 bases. CDR3 residues: CASSHSAGQNGYTF. The CDR3 DNA reads as TGTGCCAGCAGCCACTCGGCAGGGCAAAATGGCTACACCTTC.

V gene TRBV12-3 or TRBV12-4 combines with J gene TRBJ1-1; D ambiguous. The CDR3 contains 13 residues. With 7 bases removed from V and 5 bases from J, the gap between germline ends came to 14 bases. CDR3 amino acids: CASKESAWTEAFF. CDR3 nucleotides: TGTGCCAGCAAAGAAAGTGCGTGGACTGAAGCTTTCTTT.

This clone was detected once. The gene calls are TRBV7-8 and TRBJ1-4; 7 nucleotides agree with TRBD1. The CDR3 loop spans 14 amino acids. The junction had 6 bases not matched to a gene; V was cut back by 3 bases and J by 8 bases. Germline V gene sequence: CDR1 SGHVS, CDR2 FQNEAQ. Here the CDR3 reads CASSFTTGREKLFF. The CDR3 DNA reads as TGTGCCAGCAGCTTTACGACAGGGCGGGAAAAACTGTTTTTT.

The gene calls are TRBV5-6 and TRBJ1-2; 7 positions agree with TRBD1. Germline V gives CDR1 SGHDT, CDR2 YYEEEE. V gave up 5 bases and J gave up 3 bases; unmatched junction bases: 7. The CDR3 extends over 14 amino acids. CDR3 residues: CASRPTGFHYGYTF. CDR3 bases: TGTGCCAGCAGGCCGACAGGGTTTCACTATGGCTACACCTTC.

The rearrangement links TRBV10-3 to TRBJ2-7; 8 nucleotides agree with TRBD2. Germline CDR1 reads ENHRY; CDR2 reads SYGVKD. This CDR3 is 14 amino acids long. J gave up 6 bases and V 6 bases, and 10 bases lay outside the gene matches. The CDR3 sequence: CAIRGTRVGLEQYF. CDR3 DNA: TGTGCCATCAGGGGGACTAGAGTGGGCCTCGAGCAGTACTTC.

The V gene is TRBV25-1, the J gene TRBJ2-7; possibly TRBD1 for D (5 bases). The CDR3 totals 15 residues. The ends were cut back, 4 bases at V and 2 bases at J, with 15 bases in the middle. Germline assignment: CDR1 MGHDK and CDR2 SYGVNS. CDR3 DNA sequence: TGTGCCAGCAGTGGCCACTCAGGGTTCCCCTACGAGCAGTACTTC. Encoded protein: CASSGHSGFPYEQYF.